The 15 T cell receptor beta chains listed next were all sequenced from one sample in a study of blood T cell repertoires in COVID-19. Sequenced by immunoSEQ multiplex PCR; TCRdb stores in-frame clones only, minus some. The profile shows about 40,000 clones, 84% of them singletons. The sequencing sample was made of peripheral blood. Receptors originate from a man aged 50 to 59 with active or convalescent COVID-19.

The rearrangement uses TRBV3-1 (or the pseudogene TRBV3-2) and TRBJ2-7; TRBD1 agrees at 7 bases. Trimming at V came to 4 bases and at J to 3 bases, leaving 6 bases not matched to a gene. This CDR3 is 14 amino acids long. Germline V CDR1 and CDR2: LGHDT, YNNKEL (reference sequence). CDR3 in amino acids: CASSPETGRYEQYF. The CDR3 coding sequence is TGTGCCAGCAGCCCGGAGACAGGGCGCTACGAGCAGTACTTC.

CDR3 protein: CAISESSNTGELFF. CDR3 nucleotides: TGTGCCATCAGTGAGTCCTCGAACACCGGGGAGCTGTTTTTT. The gene calls are TRBV10-3 and TRBJ2-2; D is undetermined. This CDR3 is 14 amino acids long. Trimming pared 0 bases from V and 0 bases from J, leaving 2 bases between. Per germline, CDR1 ENHRY and CDR2 SYGVKD.

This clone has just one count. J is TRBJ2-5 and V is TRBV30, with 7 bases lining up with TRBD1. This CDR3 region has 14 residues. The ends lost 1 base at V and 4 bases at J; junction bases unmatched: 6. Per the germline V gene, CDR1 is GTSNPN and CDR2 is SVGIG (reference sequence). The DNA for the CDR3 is TGTGCCTGGAGTGGGGACAGCGAGGGAGAGACCCAGTACTTC. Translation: CAWSGDSEGETQYF.

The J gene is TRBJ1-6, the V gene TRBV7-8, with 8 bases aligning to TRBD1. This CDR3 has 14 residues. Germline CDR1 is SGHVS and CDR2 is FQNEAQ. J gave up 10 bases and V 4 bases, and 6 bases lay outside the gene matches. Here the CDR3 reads CASSSTGVGSPLHF. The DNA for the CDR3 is TGTGCCAGCAGCTCGACAGGGGTTGGGTCACCCCTCCACTTT.

The CDR3 reads CASSSPSWTGDPSYEQYF. In DNA form, the CDR3 reads TGCGCCAGCAGCTCCCCCAGTTGGACAGGGGACCCTTCCTACGAGCAGTACTTC. This chain links TRBV5-1 with TRBJ2-7, with 9 bases that match TRBD1. Trimming at V came to 3 bases and at J to 1 base, leaving 14 bases not matched to a gene. CDR1 is SGHRS, CDR2 YFSETQ, per germline. CDR3 length equals 18 residues. Variable domain in full (rest from reference TRBV5-1 and TRBJ2-7): KAGVTQTPRYLIKTRGQQVTLSCSPISGHRSVSWYQQTPGQGLQFLFEYFSETQRNKGNFPGRFSGRQFSNSRSEMNVSTLELGDSALYLCASSSPSWTGDPSYEQYFGPGTRLTVT.

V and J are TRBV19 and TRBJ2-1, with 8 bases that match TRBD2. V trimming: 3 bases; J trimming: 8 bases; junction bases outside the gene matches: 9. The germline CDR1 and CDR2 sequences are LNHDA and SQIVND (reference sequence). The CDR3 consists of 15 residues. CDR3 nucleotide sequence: TGTGCCAGTAGTATTACGCTAGCGGGTGGGTATGAGCAGTTCTTC. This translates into CASSITLAGGYEQFF.

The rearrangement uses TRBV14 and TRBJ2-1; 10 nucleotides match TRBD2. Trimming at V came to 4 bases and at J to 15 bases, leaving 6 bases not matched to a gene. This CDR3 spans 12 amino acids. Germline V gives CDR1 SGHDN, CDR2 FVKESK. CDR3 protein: CASSRSGGAPFF. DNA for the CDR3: TGTGCCAGCAGCCGCAGCGGGGGGGCCCCGTTCTTC.

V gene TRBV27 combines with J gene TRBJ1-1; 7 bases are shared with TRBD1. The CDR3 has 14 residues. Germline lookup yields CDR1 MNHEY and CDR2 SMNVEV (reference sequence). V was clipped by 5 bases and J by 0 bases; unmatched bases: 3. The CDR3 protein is CASSHRGMNTEAFF. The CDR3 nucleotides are TGTGCCAGCAGTCACAGGGGAATGAACACTGAAGCTTTCTTT.

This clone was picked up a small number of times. CDR3 protein: CASSLAVASDSPLHF. CDR3 bases: TGTGCCAGCAGCTTGGCCGTGGCCAGCGATTCACCCCTCCACTTT. V and J are TRBV5-4 and TRBJ1-6; the D is unclear. Between the trimmed V and J ends, which lost 0 bases and 8 bases, there was a span of 12 bases. The CDR3 runs 15 residues. Germline CDR1 is SGHNT and CDR2 is YYREEE (reference sequence). Complete variable domain (other parts from reference TRBV5-4 and TRBJ1-6): ETGVTQSPTHLIKTRGQQVTLRCSSQSGHNTVSWYQQALGQGPQFIFQYYREEENGRGNFPPRFSGLQFPNYSSELNVNALELDDSALYLCASSLAVASDSPLHFGNGTRLTVT.

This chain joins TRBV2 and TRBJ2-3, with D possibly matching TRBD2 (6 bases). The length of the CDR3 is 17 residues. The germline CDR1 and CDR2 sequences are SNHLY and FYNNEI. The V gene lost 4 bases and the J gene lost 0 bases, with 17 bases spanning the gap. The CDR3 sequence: CASSGITRETSTDTQYF. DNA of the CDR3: TGTGCCAGCAGTGGTATAACTCGGGAGACTAGCACAGATACGCAGTATTTT.

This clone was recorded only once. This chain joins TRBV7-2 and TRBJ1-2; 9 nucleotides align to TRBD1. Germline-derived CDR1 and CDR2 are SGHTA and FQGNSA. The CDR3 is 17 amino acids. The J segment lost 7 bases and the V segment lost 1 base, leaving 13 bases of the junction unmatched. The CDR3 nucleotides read TGTGCCAGCAGCTTAGGCCCTATACCGGGACAGGGTAGTGGCTACACCTTC. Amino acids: CASSLGPIPGQGSGYTF.

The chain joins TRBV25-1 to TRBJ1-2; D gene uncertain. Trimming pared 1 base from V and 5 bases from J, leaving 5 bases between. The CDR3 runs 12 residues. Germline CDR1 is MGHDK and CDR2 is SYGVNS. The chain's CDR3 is CASSEFVYGYTF. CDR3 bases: TGTGCCAGCAGTGAATTTGTATATGGCTACACCTTC.

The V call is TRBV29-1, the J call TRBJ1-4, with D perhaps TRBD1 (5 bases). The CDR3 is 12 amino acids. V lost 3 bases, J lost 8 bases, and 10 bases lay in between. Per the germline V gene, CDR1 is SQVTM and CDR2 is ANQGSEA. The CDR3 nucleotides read TGCAGCGTTGACACAGGCTACGAAAAACTGTTTTTT. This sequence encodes CSVDTGYEKLFF. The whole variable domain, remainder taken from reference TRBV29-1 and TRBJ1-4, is SAVISQKPSRDICQRGTSLTIQCQVDSQVTMMFWYRQQPGQSLTLIATANQGSEATYESGFVIDKFPISRPNLTFSTLTVSNMSPEDSSIYLCSVDTGYEKLFFGSGTQLSVL.

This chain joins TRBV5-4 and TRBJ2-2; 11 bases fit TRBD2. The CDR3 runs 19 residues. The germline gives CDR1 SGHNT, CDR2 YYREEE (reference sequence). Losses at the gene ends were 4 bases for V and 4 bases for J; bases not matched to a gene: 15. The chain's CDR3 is CASSPKTFSGGAGTGELFF. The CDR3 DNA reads TGTGCCAGCAGCCCCAAGACCTTTAGCGGGGGGGCCGGCACCGGGGAGCTGTTTTTT.

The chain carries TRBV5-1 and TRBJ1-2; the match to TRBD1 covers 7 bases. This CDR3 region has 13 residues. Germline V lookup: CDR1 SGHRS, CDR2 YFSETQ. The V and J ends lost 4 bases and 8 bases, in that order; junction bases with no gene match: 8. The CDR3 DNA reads TGCGCCAGCAGCCAAGCCCAGGGGGAGGGCTACACCTTC. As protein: CASSQAQGEGYTF.